The 2 T cell receptor beta chains below come from one sample, sequenced in a study of regulatory T cells in long-lasting Graves disease. Sequencing libraries for TCR beta were prepared with iRepertoire HTBI primers and Arm-PCR of CDR3 regions. TCRdb fed the multiplex PCR reads into MiXCR, producing one record per CDR3 protein. The table shows about 500,000 distinct CDR3 sequences, with around 15% occurring only once. The sample's time point: newly diagnosed GD, antithyroid drugs for less than 3 months. After RNA was extracted from PBMCs, the TCR library was made from it. This same sample was also part of a study on T cells in Graves' hyperthyroidism and ophthalmopathy.

The input for sequencing was peripheral blood mononuclear cells (PBMCs), taken at new diagnosis, from a patient treated with antithyroid drugs. The source is a man between 40 and 49 years old with Graves disease.

The chain links TRBV10-3 to TRBJ2-5, with 9 nucleotides matching TRBD2. Germline V gives CDR1 ENHRY, CDR2 SYGVKD. The CDR3 runs to 15 residues. The ends lost 7 bases at V and 0 bases at J; junction bases unmatched: 6. CDR3 nucleotide sequence: TGTGCCATCAAGGCTAGCGGGGAATACCAAGAGACCCAGTACTTC. This codes for CAIKASGEYQETQYF.

DNA for the CDR3: TGCAGCGTTCCGACAACGAGACAGGGGCAGCAGTACTTC. Amino acids: CSVPTTRQGQQYF. The V call is TRBV29-1, the J call TRBJ2-7; 8 nucleotides line up with TRBD1. Trimming removed 5 bases from V and 8 bases from J; junction bases left unmatched: 11. The CDR3 spans 13 residues. Germline V gene sequence: CDR1 SQVTM, CDR2 ANQGSEA.